This entry describes one T cell receptor beta chain. This entry is derived from a study of blood T cell repertoires in COVID-19. On the study more broadly: Whether acute or convalescent, the COVID-19 samples came from the United States, Italy and Spain.

With 5 bases clipped from V and 0 bases from J, the junction kept 11 bases outside the gene matches. The germline V gene has CDR1 MNHEY and CDR2 SVGEGT. This CDR3 has 18 residues. Assignment of participants to cohorts was predicated upon participant-reported clinical history. Cohort 3 donors counted as recovered after two negative PCRs, clearance, or resolved symptoms. Under the authors' procedure: Cell counts per sample came from amplifying reference gene primers. Here immunoSEQ multiplex PCR was the method, and the copy in TCRdb shows in-frame clones only, minus some. V and J calls and clone size are copied from that table; D and trimming were computed from the DNA. Among about 120,000 clones listed, around 84% were seen once.

Specimen: PBMCs or T cells enriched from blood (not recorded which). The TCR sequence derives from a woman aged 25 to 45 who had recovered from COVID-19. The rearrangement joins TRBV6-2 or TRBV6-3 to TRBJ1-5, with 9 bases that match TRBD1. The CDR3, as DNA: TGTGCCAGCAGTCGCGCATGGACAGGGGCATATAGCAATCAGCCCCAGCATTTT. Residues: CASSRAWTGAYSNQPQHF.